The clone carrying this T cell receptor (beta chain) was counted many times. No antigen is known for it. Any patient presenting with uncontrolled infection, other autoimmune disease, pregnancy or lactation was left out. Amplified TCR beta CDR3 regions came from RNA transcripts. The TCR CDR3 was amplified in a first-round RT-PCR using the HTBI primer set. TCRdb reprocessed the multiplex PCR reads via MiXCR and lists one record per CDR3 protein. In the table there are over 450,000 distinct CDR3 sequences, 17% of which are singletons. The sample originates from a study of T cells in Graves' hyperthyroidism and ophthalmopathy. Regarding the study as a whole: Progression to ophthalmopathy was predicted a median of roughly 6.8 months early.

Sequences were obtained from blood. This receptor was obtained from a woman aged 18 to 35 with Graves' ophthalmopathy.

In DNA form, the CDR3 reads TGCGCCAGCAGCTTCACGGGGGCCGACGAGCAGTACTTC. It yields the protein CASSFTGADEQYF. The V call is TRBV5-1, the J call TRBJ2-7; perhaps D is TRBD1 or TRBD2 (6 bases each). This CDR3 region has 13 residues. The V gene's germline CDR1 is SGHRS and CDR2 YFSETQ. Trimming cost V 2 bases and J 5 bases, with 11 bases left between them.